One and the same sample provided the 2 T cell receptor beta chains below, sequenced in a study of a mutant IDH1 vaccine in newly diagnosed glioma. Noted time point: week 11, during vaccination. A 20-mer mutant IDH1 peptide at 300 ug was injected subcutaneously with topical imiquimod. Antigens for these TCRs are unknown. The protocol was immunoSEQ multiplex PCR, while the TCRdb copy is restricted to in-frame clones and leaves out a portion. The sample includes about 130,000 clones, around 80% of them seen just once. The sample was PBMCs, taken from a glioma patient whose treatment included an IDH1 peptide vaccine. These receptors all stem from a man aged 35 to 55 with glioma.

V and J are TRBV5-6 and TRBJ2-5, with D tentatively TRBD1 (6 bases). Germline assignment: CDR1 SGHDT and CDR2 YYEEEE. V lost 0 bases and J 2 bases, leaving 11 bases between the germline ends. There are 15 residues in the CDR3. The CDR3 region is CASSLDPGTQETQYF. CDR3 sequence (DNA): TGTGCCAGCAGCTTGGATCCAGGGACACAAGAGACCCAGTACTTC.

The chain employs TRBV7-2 and TRBJ2-7; weak D call: TRBD2 (6 bases). Germline lookup yields CDR1 SGHTA and CDR2 FQGNSA. With 1 base removed from V and 2 bases from J, the gap between germline ends came to 18 bases. The CDR3 has 17 amino acids. The chain's CDR3 is CASSLGGAGTLAYEQYF. The CDR3 region has the DNA TGTGCCAGCAGCTTAGGTGGGGCCGGGACTCTCGCCTACGAGCAGTACTTC.